This TCR beta chain was found in a study of Ad26.COV2.S vaccination and SARS-CoV-2 variants. Regarding the study as a whole: Placebo recipients showed lower spike-specific TCR breadth than vaccinees.

Treatment here: roughly 18 received Ad26.COV2.S at low or high dose, single or two shots; 5 received placebo; per-sample allocation not given. Specimens were obtained on day 63 following the first vaccine or placebo injection. The administered vaccine (an Ad26 vector) expressed Wuhan-strain SARS-CoV-2 spike. Data came from immunoSEQ multiplex PCR; TCRdb stores just in-frame clones and leaves some out. The sample has hundreds of thousands of clones, roughly 84% seen once. As to this clone: Its specificity is unknown.

This receptor was identified in a person aged 18-60 years who received the Ad26.COV2.S COVID-19 vaccine or a placebo. The sequencing used peripheral blood, collected in a trial of Ad26.COV2.S vaccine versus placebo.

The CDR3 nucleotides are TGTGCCAGCAGCTACGACAGGCTAACCTACGAGCAGTACTTC. It is translated as CASSYDRLTYEQYF. The J gene is TRBJ2-7, the V gene TRBV5-8; possible D gene TRBD1, 6 bases. Germline V gene data show CDR1 as SGHTS and CDR2 as YDEGEE. This CDR3 region has 14 residues. Trimming removed 3 bases from V and 2 bases from J, with 12 bases in between. Full variable domain (remainder filled in from reference TRBV5-8 and TRBJ2-7): EAGVTQSPTHLIKTRGQQATLRCSPISGHTSVYWYQQALGLGLQFLLWYDEGEERNRGNFPPRFSGRQFPNYSSELNVNALELEDSALYLCASSYDRLTYEQYFGPGTRLTVT.